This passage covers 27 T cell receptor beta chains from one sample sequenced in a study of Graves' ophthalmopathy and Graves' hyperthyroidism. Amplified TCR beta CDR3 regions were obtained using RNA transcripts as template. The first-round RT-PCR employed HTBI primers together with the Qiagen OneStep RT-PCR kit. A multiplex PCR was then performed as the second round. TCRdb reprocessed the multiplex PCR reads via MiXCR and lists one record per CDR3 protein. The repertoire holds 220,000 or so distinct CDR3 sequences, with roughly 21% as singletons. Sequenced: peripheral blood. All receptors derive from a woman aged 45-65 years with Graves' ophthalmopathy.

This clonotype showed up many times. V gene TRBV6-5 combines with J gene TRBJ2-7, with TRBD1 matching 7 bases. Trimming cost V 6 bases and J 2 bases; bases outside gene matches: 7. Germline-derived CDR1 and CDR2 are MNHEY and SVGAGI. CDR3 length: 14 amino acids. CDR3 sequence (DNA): TGTGCCAGCAGAGGCCGGGACAGACCCTACGAGCAGTACTTC. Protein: CASRGRDRPYEQYF.

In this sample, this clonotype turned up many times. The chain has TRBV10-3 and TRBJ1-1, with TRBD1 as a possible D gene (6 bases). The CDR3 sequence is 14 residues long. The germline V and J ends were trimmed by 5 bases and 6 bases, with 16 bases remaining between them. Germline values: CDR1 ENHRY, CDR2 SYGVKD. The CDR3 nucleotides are TGTGCCATCAGTCAGACGGGGGGCACTTCTGAAGCTTTCTTT. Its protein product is CAISQTGGTSEAFF.

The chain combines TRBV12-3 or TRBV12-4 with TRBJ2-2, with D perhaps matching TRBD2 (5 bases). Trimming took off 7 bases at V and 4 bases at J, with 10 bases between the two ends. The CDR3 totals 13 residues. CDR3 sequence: CASKDGVTGELFF. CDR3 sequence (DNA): TGTGCCAGCAAGGACGGGGTCACCGGGGAGCTGTTTTTT.

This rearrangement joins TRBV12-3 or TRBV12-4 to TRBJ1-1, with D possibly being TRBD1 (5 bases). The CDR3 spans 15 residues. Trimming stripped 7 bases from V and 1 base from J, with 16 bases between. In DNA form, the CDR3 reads TGTGCCAGCACTATCGGGGACGCCAGGAACACTGAAGCTTTCTTT. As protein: CASTIGDARNTEAFF.

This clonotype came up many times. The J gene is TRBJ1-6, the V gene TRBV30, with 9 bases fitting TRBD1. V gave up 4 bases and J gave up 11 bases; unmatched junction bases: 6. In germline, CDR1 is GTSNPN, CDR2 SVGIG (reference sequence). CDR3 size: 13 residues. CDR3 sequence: CAWTGTGRPPLHF. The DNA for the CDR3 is TGTGCCTGGACCGGGACAGGGAGACCACCCCTCCACTTT.

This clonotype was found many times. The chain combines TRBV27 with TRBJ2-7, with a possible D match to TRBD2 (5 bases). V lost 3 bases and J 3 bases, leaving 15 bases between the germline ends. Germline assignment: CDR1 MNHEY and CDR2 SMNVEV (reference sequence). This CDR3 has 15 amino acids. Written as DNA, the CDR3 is TGTGCCAGCAGTTTCCGGCGGAGCGGATTCTACGAGCAGTACTTC. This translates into CASSFRRSGFYEQYF.

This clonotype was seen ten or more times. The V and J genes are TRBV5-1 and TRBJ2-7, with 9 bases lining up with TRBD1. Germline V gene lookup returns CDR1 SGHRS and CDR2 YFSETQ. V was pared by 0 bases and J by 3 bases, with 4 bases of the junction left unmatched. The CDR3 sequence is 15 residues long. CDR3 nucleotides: TGCGCCAGCAGCTTGGGGGGACAGGGAAACTACGAGCAGTACTTC. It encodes CASSLGGQGNYEQYF.

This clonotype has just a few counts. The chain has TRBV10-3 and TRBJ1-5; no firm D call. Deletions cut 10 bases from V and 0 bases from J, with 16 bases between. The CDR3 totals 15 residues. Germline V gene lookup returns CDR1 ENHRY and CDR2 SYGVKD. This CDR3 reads CATKLMAYSNQPQHF. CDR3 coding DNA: TGTGCCACCAAATTAATGGCCTATAGCAATCAGCCCCAGCATTTT.

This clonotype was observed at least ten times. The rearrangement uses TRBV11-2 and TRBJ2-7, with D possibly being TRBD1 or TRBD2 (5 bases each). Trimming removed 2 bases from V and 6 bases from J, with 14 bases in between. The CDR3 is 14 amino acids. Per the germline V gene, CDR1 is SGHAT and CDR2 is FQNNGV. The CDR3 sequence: CASSLSGPGVEQYF. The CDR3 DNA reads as TGTGCCAGCAGCTTATCGGGACCCGGAGTCGAGCAGTACTTC.

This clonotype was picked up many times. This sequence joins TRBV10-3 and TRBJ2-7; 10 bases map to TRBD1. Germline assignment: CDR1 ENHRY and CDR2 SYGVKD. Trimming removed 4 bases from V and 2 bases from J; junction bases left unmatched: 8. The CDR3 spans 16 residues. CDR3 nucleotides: TGTGCCATCAGTGCCTCCGACAGGGGGCAAGCCTACGAGCAGTACTTC. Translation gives CAISASDRGQAYEQYF.

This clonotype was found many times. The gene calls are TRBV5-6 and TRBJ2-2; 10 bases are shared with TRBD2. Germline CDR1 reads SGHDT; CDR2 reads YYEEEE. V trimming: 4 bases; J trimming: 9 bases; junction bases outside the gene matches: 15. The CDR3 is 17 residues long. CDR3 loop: CASSPVDGLAVGRELFF. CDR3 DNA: TGTGCCAGCAGCCCGGTCGACGGACTAGCGGTTGGGAGGGAGCTGTTTTTT.

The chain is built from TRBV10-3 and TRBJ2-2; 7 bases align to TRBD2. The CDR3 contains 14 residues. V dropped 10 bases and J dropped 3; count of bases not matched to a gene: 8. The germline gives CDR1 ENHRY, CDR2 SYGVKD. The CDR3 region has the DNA TGTGCCACCTCCCTAGCGGAGTACACCGGGGAGCTGTTTTTT. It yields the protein CATSLAEYTGELFF.

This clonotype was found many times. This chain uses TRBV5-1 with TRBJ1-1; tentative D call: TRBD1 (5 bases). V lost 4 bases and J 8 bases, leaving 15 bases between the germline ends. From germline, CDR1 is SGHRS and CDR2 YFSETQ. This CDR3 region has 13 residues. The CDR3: CASSPYRDGEAFF. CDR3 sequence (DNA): TGCGCCAGCAGCCCCTACCGGGACGGGGAAGCTTTCTTT.

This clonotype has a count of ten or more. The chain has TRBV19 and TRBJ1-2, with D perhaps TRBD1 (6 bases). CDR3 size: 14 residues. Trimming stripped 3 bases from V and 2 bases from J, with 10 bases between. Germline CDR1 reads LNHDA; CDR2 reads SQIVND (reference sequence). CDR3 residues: CASSIQGRNYGYTF. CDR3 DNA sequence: TGTGCCAGTAGTATCCAGGGGAGGAACTATGGCTACACCTTC.

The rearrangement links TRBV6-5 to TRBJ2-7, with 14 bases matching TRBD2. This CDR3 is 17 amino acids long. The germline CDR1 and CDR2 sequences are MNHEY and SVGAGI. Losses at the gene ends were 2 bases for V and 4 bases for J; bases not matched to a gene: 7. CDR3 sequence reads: CASSYPKGLAGVYEQYF. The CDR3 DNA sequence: TGTGCCAGCAGTTACCCCAAGGGACTAGCGGGAGTTTACGAGCAGTACTTC.

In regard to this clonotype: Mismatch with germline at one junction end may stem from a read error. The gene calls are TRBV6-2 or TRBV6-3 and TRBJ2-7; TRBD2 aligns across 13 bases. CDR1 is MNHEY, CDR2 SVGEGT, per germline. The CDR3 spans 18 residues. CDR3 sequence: CASSYSRGGLAGTYGQYF. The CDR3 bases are TGTGCCAGCAGTTACTCGAGAGGGGGACTAGCGGGGACCTACGGGCAGTACTTC.

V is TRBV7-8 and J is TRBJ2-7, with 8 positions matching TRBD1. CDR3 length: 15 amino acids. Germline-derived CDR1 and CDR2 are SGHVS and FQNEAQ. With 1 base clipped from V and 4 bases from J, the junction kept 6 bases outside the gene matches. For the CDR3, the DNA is TGTGCCAGCAGCTTAGGACAGGGGCAGACTTACGAGCAGTACTTC. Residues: CASSLGQGQTYEQYF. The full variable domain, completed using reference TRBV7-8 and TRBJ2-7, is GAGVSQSPRYKVAKRGQDVALRCDPISGHVSLFWYQQALGQGPEFLTYFQNEAQLDKSGLPSDRFFAERPEGSVSTLKIQRTQQEDSAVYLCASSLGQGQTYEQYFGPGTRLTVT.

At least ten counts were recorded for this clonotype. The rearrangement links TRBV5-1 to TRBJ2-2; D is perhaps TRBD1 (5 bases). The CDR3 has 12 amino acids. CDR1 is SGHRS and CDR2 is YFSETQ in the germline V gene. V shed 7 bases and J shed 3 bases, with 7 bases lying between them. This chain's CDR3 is CASGADTGELFF. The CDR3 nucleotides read TGCGCCAGCGGGGCGGACACCGGGGAGCTGTTTTTT.

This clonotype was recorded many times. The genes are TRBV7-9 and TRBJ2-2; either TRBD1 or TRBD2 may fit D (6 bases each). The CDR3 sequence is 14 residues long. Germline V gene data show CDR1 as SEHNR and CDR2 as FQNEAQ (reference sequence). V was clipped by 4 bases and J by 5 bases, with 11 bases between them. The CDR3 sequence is CASSSTGGTGELFF. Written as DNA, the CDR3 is TGTGCCAGCAGCTCGACAGGAGGGACCGGGGAGCTGTTTTTT.

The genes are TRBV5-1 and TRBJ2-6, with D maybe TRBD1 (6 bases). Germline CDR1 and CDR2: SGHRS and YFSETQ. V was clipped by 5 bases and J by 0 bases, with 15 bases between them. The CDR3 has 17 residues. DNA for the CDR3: TGCGCCAGCAGTCCAACGACAGGACGCTCTGGGGCCAACGTCCTGACTTTC. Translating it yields CASSPTTGRSGANVLTF. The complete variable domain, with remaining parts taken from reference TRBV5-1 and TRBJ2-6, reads KAGVTQTPRYLIKTRGQQVTLSCSPISGHRSVSWYQQTPGQGLQFLFEYFSETQRNKGNFPGRFSGRQFSNSRSEMNVSTLELGDSALYLCASSPTTGRSGANVLTFGAGSRLTVL.

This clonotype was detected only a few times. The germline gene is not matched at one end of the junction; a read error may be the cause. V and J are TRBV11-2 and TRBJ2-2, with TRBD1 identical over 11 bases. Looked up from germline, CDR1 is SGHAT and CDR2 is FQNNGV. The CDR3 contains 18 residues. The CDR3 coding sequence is TGTGCCAGCAGGTTAGGGACAGGGGGTCGCAGGGACGCCGGGGAGCTGTTTTTT. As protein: CASRLGTGGRRDAGELFF.

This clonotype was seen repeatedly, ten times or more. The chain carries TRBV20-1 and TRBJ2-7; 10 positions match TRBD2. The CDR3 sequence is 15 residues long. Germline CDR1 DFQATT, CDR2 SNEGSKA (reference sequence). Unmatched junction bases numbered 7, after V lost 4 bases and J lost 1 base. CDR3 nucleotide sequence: TGCAGTGCTAATACGGGACTAGCGTTTTCCTACGAGCAGTACTTC. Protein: CSANTGLAFSYEQYF.

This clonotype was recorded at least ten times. The CDR3 DNA reads TGTGCCACCAGCAGAGGGGGGCGAGACACTGAAGCTTTCTTT. Its protein is CATSRGGRDTEAFF. The chain joins TRBV15 to TRBJ1-1, with D perhaps matching TRBD1 (6 bases). The CDR3 covers 14 residues. Germline-derived CDR1 and CDR2 are LNHNV and YYDKDF (reference sequence). The germline V and J ends were trimmed by 1 base and 3 bases, with 9 bases remaining between them.

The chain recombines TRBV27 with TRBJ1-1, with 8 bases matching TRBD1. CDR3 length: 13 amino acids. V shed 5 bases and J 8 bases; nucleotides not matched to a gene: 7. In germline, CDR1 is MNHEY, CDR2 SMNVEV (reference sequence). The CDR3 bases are TGTGCCAGCAGTACCCCGGACAGGGTAGAAGCTTTCTTT. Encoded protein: CASSTPDRVEAFF.

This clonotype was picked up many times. CDR3: CASSLSRGGYTF. The CDR3 region has the DNA TGTGCCAGCAGTTTATCCAGGGGTGGCTACACCTTC. This rearrangement joins TRBV28 to TRBJ1-2, with D possibly TRBD1 on 6 matching bases. V lost 1 base, J lost 7 bases, and 7 bases lay in between. Germline-derived CDR1 and CDR2 are MDHEN and SYDVKM. The CDR3 loop spans 12 amino acids.

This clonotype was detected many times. CDR3 loop: CATTYRAGANVLTF. The CDR3, as DNA: TGTGCCACCACTTACAGGGCTGGGGCCAACGTCCTGACTTTC. The chain links TRBV15 to TRBJ2-6; D is possibly TRBD1 (6 bases). Trimming removed 7 bases from V and 2 bases from J, with 9 bases in between. The CDR3 length is 14 residues. From germline, CDR1 is LNHNV and CDR2 YYDKDF (reference sequence).

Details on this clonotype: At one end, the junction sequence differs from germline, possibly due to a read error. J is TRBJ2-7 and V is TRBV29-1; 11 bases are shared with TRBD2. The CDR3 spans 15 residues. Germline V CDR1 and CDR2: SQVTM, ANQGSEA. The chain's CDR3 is CIVEILAGDSSEQYF. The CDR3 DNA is TGCATCGTTGAAATACTAGCGGGAGATAGCTCCGAGCAGTACTTC.